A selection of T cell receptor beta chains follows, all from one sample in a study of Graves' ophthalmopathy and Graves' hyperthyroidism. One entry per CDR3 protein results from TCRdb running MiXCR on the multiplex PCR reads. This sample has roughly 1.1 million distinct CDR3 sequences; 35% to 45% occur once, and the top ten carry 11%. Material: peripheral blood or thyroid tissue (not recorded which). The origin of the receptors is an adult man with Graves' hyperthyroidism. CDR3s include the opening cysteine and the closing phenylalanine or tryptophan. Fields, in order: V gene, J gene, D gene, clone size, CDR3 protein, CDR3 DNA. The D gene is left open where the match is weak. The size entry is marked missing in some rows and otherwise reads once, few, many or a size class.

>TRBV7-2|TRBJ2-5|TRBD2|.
CASQASGTQETQYF
TGTGCTAGTCAGGCTAGCGGGACCCAAGAGACCCAGTACTTC
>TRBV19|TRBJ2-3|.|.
CASRGLSTDTQYF
TGTGCCAGCAGGGGACTCAGCACAGATACGCAGTATTTT
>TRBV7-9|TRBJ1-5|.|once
CASSTERDYNQPQHF
TGTGCCAGCAGTACCGAACGGGACTATAATCAGCCCCAGCATTTT
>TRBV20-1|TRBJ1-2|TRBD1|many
CSARDRGGTAYGYTF
TGCAGTGCTAGAGATAGGGGAGGGACAGCCTATGGCTACACCTTC
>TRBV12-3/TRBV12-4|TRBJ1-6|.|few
CASSLTLGSPLHF
TGTGCCAGCAGTCTTACCTTGGGTTCACCCCTCCACTTT
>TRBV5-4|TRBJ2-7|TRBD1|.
CASILGGTGSYEQYF
TGTGCCAGCATCTTGGGAGGGACAGGGTCCTACGAGCAGTACTTC
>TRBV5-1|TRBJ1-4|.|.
CASSLGDSNNEKLFF
TGCGCCAGCAGCTTGGGAGACAGCAATAATGAAAAACTGTTTTTT
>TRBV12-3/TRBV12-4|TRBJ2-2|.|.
CASSLGTHANTGELFF
TGTGCCAGCAGTTTGGGAACACACGCGAACACCGGGGAGCTGTTTTTT
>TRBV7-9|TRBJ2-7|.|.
CASSPEGGMGYEQYF
TGTGCCAGCAGCCCGGAGGGGGGCATGGGCTACGAGCAGTACTTC
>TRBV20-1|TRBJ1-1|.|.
CSAREWSAREAFF
TGCAGTGCTAGAGAATGGAGTGCTCGGGAAGCTTTCTTT
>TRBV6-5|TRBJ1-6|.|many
CASSYREHSPLHF
TGTGCCAGCAGTTACCGGGAGCACTCACCCCTCCACTTT
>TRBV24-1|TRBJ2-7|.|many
CATSDSGARLRGEQYF
TGTGCCACCAGTGATTCTGGGGCGAGGTTACGGGGCGAGCAGTACTTC
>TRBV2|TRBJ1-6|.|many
CASTGDSYNSPLHF
TGTGCCAGCACGGGGGACTCCTATAATTCACCCCTCCACTTT
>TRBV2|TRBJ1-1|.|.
CASFDLSGNTEAFF
TGTGCCAGCTTCGACCTGTCGGGGAACACTGAAGCTTTCTTT
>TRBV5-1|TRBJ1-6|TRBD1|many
CASSPRGQGNSPLHF
TGCGCCAGCAGCCCGCGGGGACAGGGCAATTCACCCCTCCACTTT
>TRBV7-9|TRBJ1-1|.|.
CASSLPWEGVNPPFF
TGTGCCAGCAGCTTACCCTGGGAGGGAGTTAATCCACCTTTCTTT
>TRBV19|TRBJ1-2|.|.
CASSIGAGRYTF
TGTGCCAGTAGTATTGGGGCAGGGCGCTACACCTTC
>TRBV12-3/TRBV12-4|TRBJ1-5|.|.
CASSLVSGADQPQHF
TGTGCCAGCAGTTTAGTTTCCGGGGCGGATCAGCCCCAGCATTTT
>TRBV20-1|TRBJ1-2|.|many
CSAPTRIANYGYTF
TGCAGTGCCCCCACGAGAATCGCCAACTATGGCTACACCTTC
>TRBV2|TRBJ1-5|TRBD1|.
CASSPQPGTGGSNQPQHF
TGTGCCAGCAGTCCCCAACCCGGGACAGGGGGTAGCAATCAGCCCCAGCATTTT
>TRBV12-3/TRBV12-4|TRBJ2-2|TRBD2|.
CASSSFSGRARLRTGELFF
TGTGCCAGCAGTTCTTTTAGCGGGAGGGCCCGTTTGAGAACCGGGGAGCTGTTTTTT
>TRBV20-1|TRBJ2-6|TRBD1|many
CSARGQGHVAGANVLTF
TGCAGTGCTAGGGGACAGGGGCATGTCGCTGGGGCCAACGTCCTGACTTTC
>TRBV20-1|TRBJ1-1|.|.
CSASLQAEAFF
TGCAGTGCCTCGCTGCAGGCTGAAGCTTTCTTT
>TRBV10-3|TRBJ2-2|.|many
CAISESGLGLGTGELFF
TGTGCCATCAGTGAGTCGGGGCTGGGACTCGGGACCGGGGAGCTGTTTTTT
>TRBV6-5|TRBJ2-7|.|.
CASGKIRAYEQYF
TGTGCCAGCGGTAAGATTAGGGCCTACGAGCAGTACTTC
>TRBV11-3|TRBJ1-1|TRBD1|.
CASSLAPSRDRGPVGAFF
TGTGCCAGCAGCTTAGCCCCAAGCCGGGACAGGGGCCCGGTGGGGGCTTTCTTT
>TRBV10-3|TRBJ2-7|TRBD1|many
CAICEPGQGAHEQYF
TGTGCCATCTGTGAACCCGGACAGGGAGCCCACGAGCAGTACTTC
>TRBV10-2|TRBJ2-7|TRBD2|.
CAIPFGLAVYEQYF
TGCGCCATCCCCTTCGGACTAGCGGTTTACGAGCAGTACTTC
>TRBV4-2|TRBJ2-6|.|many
CASSQVRNGANVLTF
TGTGCCAGCAGCCAAGTGAGGAATGGGGCCAACGTCCTGACTTTC
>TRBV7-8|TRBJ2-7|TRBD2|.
CASGSGTSGYEQYF
TGTGCCAGCGGGTCCGGGACTAGCGGATACGAGCAGTACTTC
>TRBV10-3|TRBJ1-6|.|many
CAIRRTDSNSPLHF
TGTGCCATCAGGAGGACAGACTCTAATTCACCCCTCCACTTT
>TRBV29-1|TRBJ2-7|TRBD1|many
CSVSRQGDYEQYF
TGCAGCGTTTCCCGACAGGGAGACTACGAGCAGTACTTC
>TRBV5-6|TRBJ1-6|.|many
CASSLLVGGYSPLHF
TGTGCCAGCAGCTTGTTGGTAGGGGGATATTCACCCCTCCACTTT
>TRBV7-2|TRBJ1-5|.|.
CASSFQGQETQHF
TGTGCCAGCAGCTTCCAGGGCCAAGAGACCCAGCATTTT
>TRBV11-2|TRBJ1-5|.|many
CASSRGAGSTQPQHF
TGTGCCAGCAGCAGAGGCGCGGGGAGCACCCAGCCCCAGCATTTT
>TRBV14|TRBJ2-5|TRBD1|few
CASRPMGTAQETQYF
TGTGCCAGCAGACCCATGGGGACAGCCCAAGAGACCCAGTACTTC
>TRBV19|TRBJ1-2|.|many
CASSIRANYGYTF
TGTGCCAGTAGTATACGGGCTAACTATGGCTACACCTTC
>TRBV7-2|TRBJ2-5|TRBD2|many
CASSHGDSGSQETQYF
TGTGCCAGCAGCCACGGTGATAGCGGGAGTCAAGAGACCCAGTACTTC
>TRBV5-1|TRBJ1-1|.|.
CASSLATGGTYNTEAFF
TGCGCCAGCAGCTTGGCCACCGGGGGGACCTACAACACTGAAGCTTTCTTT
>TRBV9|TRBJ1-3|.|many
CASSLRTGQEGGNTIYF
TGTGCCAGCAGCCTACGAACAGGACAAGAAGGGGGAAACACCATATATTTT
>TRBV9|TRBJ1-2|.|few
CASSVAPRVYGYTF
TGTGCCAGCAGCGTAGCCCCCAGGGTCTATGGCTACACCTTC
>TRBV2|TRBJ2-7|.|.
CASRATGIYEQYF
TGTGCCAGCAGGGCCACAGGGATCTACGAGCAGTACTTC
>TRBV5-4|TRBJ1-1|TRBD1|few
CASSGHRGGVNTEAFF
TGTGCCAGCAGTGGTCACAGGGGAGGCGTGAACACTGAAGCTTTCTTT
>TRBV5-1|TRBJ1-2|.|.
CASSLYRVPSYGYTF
TGCGCCAGCAGCCTCTACAGGGTTCCCTCTTATGGCTACACCTTC
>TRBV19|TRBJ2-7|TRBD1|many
CASSVPTGERSYEQYF
TGTGCCAGTAGTGTACCGACAGGGGAGCGATCCTACGAGCAGTACTTC
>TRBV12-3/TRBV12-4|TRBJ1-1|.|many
CASRFRRNGAFF
TGTGCCAGCAGATTTCGGCGAAACGGAGCTTTCTTT
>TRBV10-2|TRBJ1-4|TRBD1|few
CASRGGPAGQGPLLANEKLFF
TGCGCCAGCAGGGGAGGCCCGGCGGGACAGGGGCCACTTCTGGCTAATGAAAAACTGTTTTTT
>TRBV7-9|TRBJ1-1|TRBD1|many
CASNKLLRGRPEAFF
TGTGCCAGCAACAAACTTTTAAGGGGGCGACCTGAAGCTTTCTTT
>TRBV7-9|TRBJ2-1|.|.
CASSSLGRGEQFF
TGTGCCAGCAGCTCTCTCGGGCGAGGAGAGCAGTTCTTC
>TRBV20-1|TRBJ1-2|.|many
CSAYSTQGNYGYTF
TGCAGTGCCTACTCCACACAGGGTAACTATGGCTACACCTTC
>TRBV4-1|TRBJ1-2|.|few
CASSQDLAVGEGYTF
TGCGCCAGCAGCCAAGATCTTGCGGTTGGAGAGGGCTACACCTTC
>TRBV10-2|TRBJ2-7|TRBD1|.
CASNPGQGAEQYF
TGCGCCAGCAATCCGGGACAGGGGGCCGAGCAGTACTTC
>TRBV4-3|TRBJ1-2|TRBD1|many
CASSQGTGWTSYGYTF
TGCGCCAGCAGCCAAGGGACAGGGTGGACGAGCTATGGCTACACCTTC
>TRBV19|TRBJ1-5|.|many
CASTDRTAQPQHF
TGTGCCAGTACCGACCGGACAGCACAGCCCCAGCATTTT
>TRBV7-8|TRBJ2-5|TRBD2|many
CASSLRGTSGGAETQYF
TGTGCCAGCAGCTTAAGGGGGACTAGCGGGGGGGCAGAGACCCAGTACTTC
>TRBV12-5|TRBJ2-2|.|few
CASGLSTGELFF
TGTGCTAGTGGTTTGTCCACCGGGGAGCTGTTTTTT
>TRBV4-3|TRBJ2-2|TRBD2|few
CASSLEAGGGPPGELFF
TGCGCCAGCAGCTTAGAAGCGGGAGGGGGGCCCCCCGGGGAGCTGTTTTTT
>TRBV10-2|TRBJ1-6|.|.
CASSDSHYNSPLHF
TGCGCCAGCAGTGACAGCCACTATAATTCACCCCTCCACTTT
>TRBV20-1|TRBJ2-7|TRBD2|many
CSARDVGAGGGRYEQYF
TGCAGTGCTAGAGATGTTGGTGCGGGGGGGGGCCGGTACGAGCAGTACTTC